Listed below are T cell receptor beta chains from one sample, sequenced in a study of T cells in localized non-small cell lung cancer. Clones were sequenced by immunoSEQ multiplex PCR, and TCRdb holds only the in-frame ones, with some missing. The sample contains about 75,000 clones, 80% of which appear only once. Here the sequenced sample was peripheral blood, taken before any cancer treatment. The source is a female donor over 55 with stage I lung adenocarcinoma. The CDR3 runs from the conserved cysteine through the conserved F or W. Each record gives: D gene, clone size, J gene, V gene, CDR3 protein, CDR3 DNA. The D gene is left open where the match is weak. Clone size is given for some rows only: seen once, a few or many times, or a class if the clone is expanded.

>-|-|TRBJ1-1|TRBV20-1
CSASKVTEAFF
TGCAGTGCTAGCAAGGTTACTGAAGCTTTCTTT
>-|-|TRBJ1-6|TRBV30
CAWSILQGFDRSPLHF
TGTGCCTGGAGTATATTACAGGGTTTCGATCGTTCACCCCTCCACTTT
>-|-|TRBJ1-3|TRBV14
CASSHHRDQYGNTIYF
TGTGCCAGCAGCCATCACAGGGACCAATATGGAAACACCATATATTTT
>-|-|TRBJ1-1|TRBV30
CAWRNRANTEAFF
TGTGCCTGGAGAAACAGAGCTAACACTGAAGCTTTCTTT
>TRBD1|-|TRBJ2-5|TRBV7-2
CASSLGSQGAGETQYF
TGTGCCAGCAGCTTAGGATCGCAGGGGGCTGGTGAGACCCAGTACTTC
>-|-|TRBJ2-7|TRBV6-5
CASSPQKPGAYEQYF
TGTGCCAGCAGTCCCCAGAAACCGGGGGCCTACGAGCAGTACTTC
>-|many|TRBJ2-4|TRBV30
CAWSVFGLIQYF
TGTGCCTGGAGTGTATTCGGACTGATTCAGTACTTC
>-|-|TRBJ2-7|TRBV2
CASSRTAYEQYF
TGTGCCAGCTCACGGACGGCCTACGAGCAGTACTTC
>-|-|TRBJ1-1|TRBV4-2
CASSQDLGRAFF
TGTGCCAGCAGCCAAGATCTAGGTCGGGCTTTCTTT
>-|-|TRBJ1-1|TRBV6-1
CASSSGSTEAFF
TGTGCCAGCAGTAGCGGAAGCACTGAAGCTTTCTTT
>-|-|TRBJ2-1|TRBV5-1
CASSLFPYNEQFF
TGCGCCAGCAGCTTGTTCCCCTACAATGAGCAGTTCTTC
>-|once|TRBJ2-3|TRBV4-3
CASSHERNTDTQYF
TGCGCCAGCAGCCACGAGCGGAACACAGATACGCAGTATTTT
>-|-|TRBJ2-1|TRBV5-6
CASSLESEQFF
TGTGCCAGCAGCTTGGAGTCAGAGCAGTTCTTC
>-|-|TRBJ1-5|TRBV6-1
CASSELAGLSNQPQHF
TGTGCCAGCAGTGAATTGGCGGGTTTGAGCAATCAGCCCCAGCATTTT
>TRBD1|-|TRBJ1-1|TRBV11-2
CASNLLTGAQNTEAFF
TGTGCCAGCAACCTACTGACAGGGGCCCAGAACACTGAAGCTTTCTTT
>TRBD1|-|TRBJ1-2|TRBV6-1
CASSGTGRSYGYTF
TGTGCCAGCAGTGGGACAGGGAGGAGCTATGGCTACACCTTC
>TRBD2|-|TRBJ2-7|TRBV5-1
CASSLAGGADEQYF
TGCGCCAGCAGCCTAGCGGGAGGGGCCGACGAGCAGTACTTC
>TRBD1|-|TRBJ1-6|TRBV19
CASSAQGGSSYNSPLHF
TGTGCCAGTAGTGCCCAGGGGGGTAGTTCCTATAATTCACCCCTCCACTTT
>TRBD1|-|TRBJ1-1|TRBV27
CASSLQGRTEAFF
TGTGCCAGCAGCCTACAGGGGAGGACTGAAGCTTTCTTT
>-|-|TRBJ2-5|TRBV5-1
CASSLQGGQETQYF
TGCGCCAGCAGCTTACAGGGGGGGCAAGAGACCCAGTACTTC
>TRBD1|-|TRBJ1-1|TRBV6-1
CASGQGAVTEAFF
TGTGCCAGTGGACAGGGGGCGGTCACTGAAGCTTTCTTT
>-|few|TRBJ1-1|TRBV7-8
CASSLSDRYTEAFF
TGTGCCAGCAGCTTATCGGACAGATACACTGAAGCTTTCTTT
>-|-|TRBJ1-1|TRBV7-9
CASSLNAVWAFF
TGTGCCAGCAGCTTAAACGCCGTCTGGGCTTTCTTT
>TRBD1|-|TRBJ2-5|TRBV29-1
CSVGDREETQYF
TGCAGCGTTGGGGACAGGGAAGAGACCCAGTACTTC
>TRBD2|-|TRBJ2-3|TRBV2
CASSASGANTDTQYF
TGTGCCAGCAGTGCTAGCGGCGCAAACACAGATACGCAGTATTTT
>TRBD2|once|TRBJ2-1|TRBV9
CASSVASAGGPRNEQFF
TGTGCCAGCAGCGTAGCCTCGGCGGGGGGGCCTAGGAATGAGCAGTTCTTC
>TRBD2|-|TRBJ2-7|TRBV6-6
CASTQRASGTYEQYF
TGTGCCAGCACCCAGCGGGCTAGCGGGACCTACGAGCAGTACTTC
>-|-|TRBJ2-3|TRBV14
CASSLELTDTQYF
TGTGCCAGCAGCCTAGAACTCACAGATACGCAGTATTTT
>TRBD1|-|TRBJ1-1|TRBV5-5
CASSSGTGIFEAFF
TGTGCCAGCAGCTCCGGGACAGGGATCTTTGAAGCTTTCTTT